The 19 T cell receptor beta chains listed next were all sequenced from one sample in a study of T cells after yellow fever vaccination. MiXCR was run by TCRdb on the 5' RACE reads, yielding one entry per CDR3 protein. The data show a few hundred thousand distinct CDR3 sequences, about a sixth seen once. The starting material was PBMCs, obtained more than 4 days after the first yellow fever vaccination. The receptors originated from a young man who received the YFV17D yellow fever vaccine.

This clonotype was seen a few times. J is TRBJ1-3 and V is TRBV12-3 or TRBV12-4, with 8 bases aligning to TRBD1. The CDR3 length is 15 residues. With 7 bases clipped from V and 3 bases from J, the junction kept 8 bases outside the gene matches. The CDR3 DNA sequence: TGTGCCAGCACCGAAGACAGGGGCAGTGGAAACACCATATATTTT. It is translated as CASTEDRGSGNTIYF.

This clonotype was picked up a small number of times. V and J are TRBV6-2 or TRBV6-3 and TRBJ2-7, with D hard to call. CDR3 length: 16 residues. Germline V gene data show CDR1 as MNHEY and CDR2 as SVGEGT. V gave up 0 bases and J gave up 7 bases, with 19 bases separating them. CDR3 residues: CASSYSSRSKTGEQYF. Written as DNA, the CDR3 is TGTGCCAGCAGTTACTCGTCGCGGTCCAAAACTGGGGAGCAGTACTTC.

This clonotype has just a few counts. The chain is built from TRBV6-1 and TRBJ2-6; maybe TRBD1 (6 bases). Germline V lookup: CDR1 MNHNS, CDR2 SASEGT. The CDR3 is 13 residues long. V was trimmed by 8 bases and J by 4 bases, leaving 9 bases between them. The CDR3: CASQGKGANVLTF. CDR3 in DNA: TGTGCCAGCCAGGGGAAAGGGGCCAACGTCCTGACTTTC.

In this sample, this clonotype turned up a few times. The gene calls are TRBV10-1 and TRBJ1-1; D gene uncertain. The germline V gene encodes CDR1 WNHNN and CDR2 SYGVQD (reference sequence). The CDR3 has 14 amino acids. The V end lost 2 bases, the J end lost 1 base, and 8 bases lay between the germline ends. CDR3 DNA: TGCGCCAGCAGTGAGGGGGTTAAGAACACTGAAGCTTTCTTT. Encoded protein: CASSEGVKNTEAFF.

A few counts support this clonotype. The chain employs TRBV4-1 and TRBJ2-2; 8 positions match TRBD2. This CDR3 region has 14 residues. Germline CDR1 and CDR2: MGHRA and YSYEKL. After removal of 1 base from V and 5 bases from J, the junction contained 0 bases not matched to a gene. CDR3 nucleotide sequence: TGCGCCAGCAGCCAAGGACTAGCGACCGGGGAGCTGTTTTTT. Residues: CASSQGLATGELFF.

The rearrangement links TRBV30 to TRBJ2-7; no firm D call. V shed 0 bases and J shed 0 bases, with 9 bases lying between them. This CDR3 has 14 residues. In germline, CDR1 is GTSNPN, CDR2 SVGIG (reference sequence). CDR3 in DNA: TGTGCCTGGAGTGTACTTTGGGGCTCCTACGAGCAGTACTTC. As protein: CAWSVLWGSYEQYF. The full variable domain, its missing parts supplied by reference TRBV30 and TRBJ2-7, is SQTIHQWPATLVQPVGSPLSLECTVEGTSNPNLYWYRQAAGRGLQLLFYSVGIGQISSEVPQNLSASRPQDRQFILSSKKLLLSDSGFYLCAWSVLWGSYEQYFGPGTRLTVT.

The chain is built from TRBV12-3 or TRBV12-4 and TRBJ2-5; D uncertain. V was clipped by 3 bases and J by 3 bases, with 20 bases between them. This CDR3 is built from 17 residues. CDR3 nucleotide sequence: TGTGCCAGCAGTTTGGGGAACAGCCCCAGTGGGGAAGAGACCCAGTACTTC. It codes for CASSLGNSPSGEETQYF.

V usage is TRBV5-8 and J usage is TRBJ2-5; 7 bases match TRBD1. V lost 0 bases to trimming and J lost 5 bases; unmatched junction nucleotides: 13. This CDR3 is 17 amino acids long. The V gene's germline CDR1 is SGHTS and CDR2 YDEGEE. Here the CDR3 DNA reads TGTGCCAGCAGCTTGGGGGCCACAGGGGAAGGCCCCGAGACCCAGTACTTC. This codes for CASSLGATGEGPETQYF.

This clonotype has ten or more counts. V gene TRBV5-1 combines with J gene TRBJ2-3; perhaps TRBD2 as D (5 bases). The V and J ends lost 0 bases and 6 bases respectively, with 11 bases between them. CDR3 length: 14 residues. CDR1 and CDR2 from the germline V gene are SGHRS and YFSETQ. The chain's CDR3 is CASSLADFADTQYF. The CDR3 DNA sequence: TGCGCCAGCAGCTTGGCGGACTTCGCGGATACGCAGTATTTT. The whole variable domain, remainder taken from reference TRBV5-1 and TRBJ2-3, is KAGVTQTPRYLIKTRGQQVTLSCSPISGHRSVSWYQQTPGQGLQFLFEYFSETQRNKGNFPGRFSGRQFSNSRSEMNVSTLELGDSALYLCASSLADFADTQYFGPGTRLTVL.

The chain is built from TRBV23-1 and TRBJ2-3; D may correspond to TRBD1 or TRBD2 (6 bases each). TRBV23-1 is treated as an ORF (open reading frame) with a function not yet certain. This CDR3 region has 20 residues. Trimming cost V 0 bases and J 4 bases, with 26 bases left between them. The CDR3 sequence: CASSQSLRGDANRRADTQYF. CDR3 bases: TGCGCCAGCAGTCAATCGCTGAGGGGGGATGCAAATCGGCGGGCAGATACGCAGTATTTT.

The CDR3 nucleotides are TGTGCCAGCTCACCCTCCCTGGTCGTCACTATCCGAGAGACCCAGTACTTC. Translated: CASSPSLVVTIRETQYF. The chain uses TRBV18 and TRBJ2-5; D uncertain. V gave up 3 bases and J gave up 4 bases, with 21 bases separating them. Germline CDR1 and CDR2: KGHSH and LQKENI. The CDR3 runs 17 residues.

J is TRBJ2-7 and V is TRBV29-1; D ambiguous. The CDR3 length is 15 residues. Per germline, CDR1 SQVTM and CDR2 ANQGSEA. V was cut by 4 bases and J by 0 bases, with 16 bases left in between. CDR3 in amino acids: CSVAHSAEVSYEQYF. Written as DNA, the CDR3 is TGCAGCGTTGCACACTCCGCAGAAGTCTCCTACGAGCAGTACTTC.

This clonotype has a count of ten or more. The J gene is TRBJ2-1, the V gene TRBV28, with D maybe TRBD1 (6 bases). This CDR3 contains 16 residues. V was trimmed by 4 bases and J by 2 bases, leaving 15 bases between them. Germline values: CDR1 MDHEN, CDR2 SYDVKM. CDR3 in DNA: TGTGCCAGCAGTTCAGAACAGGGAATGACCTACAATGAGCAGTTCTTC. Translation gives CASSSEQGMTYNEQFF.

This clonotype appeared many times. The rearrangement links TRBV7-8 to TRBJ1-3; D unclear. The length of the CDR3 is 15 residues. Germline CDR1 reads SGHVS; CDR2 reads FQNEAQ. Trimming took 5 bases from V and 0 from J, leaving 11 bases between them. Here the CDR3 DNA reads TGTGCCAGCAGCGCGGGTTCCCTCTCTGGAAACACCATATATTTT. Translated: CASSAGSLSGNTIYF.

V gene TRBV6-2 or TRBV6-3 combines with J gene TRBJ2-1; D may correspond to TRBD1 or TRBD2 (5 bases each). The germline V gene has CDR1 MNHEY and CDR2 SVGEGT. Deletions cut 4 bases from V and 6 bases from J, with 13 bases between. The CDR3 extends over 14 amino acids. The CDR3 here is CASSWDEWSNEQFF. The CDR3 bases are TGTGCCAGCAGTTGGGACGAGTGGAGCAATGAGCAGTTCTTC.

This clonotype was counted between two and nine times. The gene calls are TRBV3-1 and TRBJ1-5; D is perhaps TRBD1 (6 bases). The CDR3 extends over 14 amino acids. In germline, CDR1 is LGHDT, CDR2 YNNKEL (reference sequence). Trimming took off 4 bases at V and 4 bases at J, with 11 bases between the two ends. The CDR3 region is CASSRRQDNQPQHF. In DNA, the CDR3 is TGTGCCAGCAGCCGAAGACAGGATAATCAGCCCCAGCATTTT.

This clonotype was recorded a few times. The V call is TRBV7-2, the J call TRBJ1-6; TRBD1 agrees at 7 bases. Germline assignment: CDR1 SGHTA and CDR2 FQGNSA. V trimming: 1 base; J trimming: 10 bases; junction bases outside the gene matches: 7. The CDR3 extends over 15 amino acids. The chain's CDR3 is CASSLEYRGGSPLHF. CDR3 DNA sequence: TGTGCCAGCAGCTTAGAATACAGGGGCGGGTCACCCCTCCACTTT.

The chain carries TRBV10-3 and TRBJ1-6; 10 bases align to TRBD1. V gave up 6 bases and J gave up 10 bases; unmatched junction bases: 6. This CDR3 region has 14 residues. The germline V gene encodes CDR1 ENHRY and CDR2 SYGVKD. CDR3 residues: CAIRTGTGVSPLHF. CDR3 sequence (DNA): TGTGCCATCAGAACCGGGACAGGGGTATCACCCCTCCACTTT.

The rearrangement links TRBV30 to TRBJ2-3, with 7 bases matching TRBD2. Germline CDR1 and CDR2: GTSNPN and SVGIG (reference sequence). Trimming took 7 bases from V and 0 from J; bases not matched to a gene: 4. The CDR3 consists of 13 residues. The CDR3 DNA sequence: TGTGCCTTTCTAGCGGCAAGCACAGATACGCAGTATTTT. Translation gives CAFLAASTDTQYF. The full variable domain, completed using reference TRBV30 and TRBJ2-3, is SQTIHQWPATLVQPVGSPLSLECTVEGTSNPNLYWYRQAAGRGLQLLFYSVGIGQISSEVPQNLSASRPQDRQFILSSKKLLLSDSGFYLCAFLAASTDTQYFGPGTRLTVL.